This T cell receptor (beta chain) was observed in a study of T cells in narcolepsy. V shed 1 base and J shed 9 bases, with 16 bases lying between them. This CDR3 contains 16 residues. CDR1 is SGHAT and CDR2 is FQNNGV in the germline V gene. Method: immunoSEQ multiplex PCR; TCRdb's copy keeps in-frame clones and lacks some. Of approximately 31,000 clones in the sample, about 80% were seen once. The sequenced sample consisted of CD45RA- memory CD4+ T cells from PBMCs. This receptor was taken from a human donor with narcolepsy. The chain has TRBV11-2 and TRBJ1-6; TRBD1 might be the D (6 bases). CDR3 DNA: TGTGCCAGCAGCTTAGTTACAGGGTCGGAAAGTTCACCCCTCCACTTT. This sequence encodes CASSLVTGSESSPLHF.